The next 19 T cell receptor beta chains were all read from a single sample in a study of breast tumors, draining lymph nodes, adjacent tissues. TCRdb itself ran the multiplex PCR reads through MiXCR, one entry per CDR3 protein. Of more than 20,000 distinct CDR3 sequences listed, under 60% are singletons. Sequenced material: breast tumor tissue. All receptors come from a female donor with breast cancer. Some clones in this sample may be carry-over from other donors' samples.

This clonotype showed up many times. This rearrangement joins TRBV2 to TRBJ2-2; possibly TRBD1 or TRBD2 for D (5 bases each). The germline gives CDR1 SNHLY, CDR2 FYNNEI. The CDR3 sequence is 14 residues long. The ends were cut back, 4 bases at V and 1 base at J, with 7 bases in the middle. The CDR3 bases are TGTGCCAGCAGTGTTGGGGGGAACACCGGGGAGCTGTTTTTT. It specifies CASSVGGNTGELFF.

This CDR3 reads CASSSGGQSPLHF. Written as DNA, the CDR3 is TGTGCCAGCAGCAGCGGGGGACAGTCACCCCTCCACTTT. J is TRBJ1-6 and V is TRBV7-3; 7 bases map to TRBD1. Per germline, CDR1 SGHTA and CDR2 FQGTGA. The CDR3 sequence is 13 residues long. Trimming removed 5 bases from V and 10 bases from J; junction bases left unmatched: 5.

Here the CDR3 reads CASSTGLFNEQFF. CDR3 coding DNA: TGTGCCAGTAGTACGGGGCTGTTCAATGAGCAGTTCTTC. V and J are TRBV19 and TRBJ2-1; D assignment may be TRBD1 or TRBD2 (5 bases each). Per the germline V gene, CDR1 is LNHDA and CDR2 is SQIVND (reference sequence). The CDR3 has 13 amino acids. The ends were cut back, 4 bases at V and 6 bases at J, with 10 bases in the middle.

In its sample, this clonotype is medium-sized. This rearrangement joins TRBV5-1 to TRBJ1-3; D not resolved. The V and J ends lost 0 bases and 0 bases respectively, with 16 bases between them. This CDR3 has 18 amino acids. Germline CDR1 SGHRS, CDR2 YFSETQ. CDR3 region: CASSLAASASSSGNTIYF. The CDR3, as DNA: TGCGCCAGCAGCTTGGCGGCCTCAGCATCGAGCTCTGGAAACACCATATATTTT.

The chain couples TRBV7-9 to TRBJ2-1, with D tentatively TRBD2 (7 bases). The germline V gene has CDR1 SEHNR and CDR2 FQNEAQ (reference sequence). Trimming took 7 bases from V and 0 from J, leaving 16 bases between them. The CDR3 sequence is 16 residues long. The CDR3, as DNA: TGTGCCAGCATTCCCAACGGGGGGCGCTCCTACAATGAGCAGTTCTTC. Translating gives CASIPNGGRSYNEQFF. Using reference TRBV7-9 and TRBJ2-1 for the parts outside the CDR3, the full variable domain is DTGVSQNPRHKITKRGQNVTFRCDPISEHNRLYWYRQTLGQGPEFLTYFQNEAQLEKSRLLSDRFSAERPKGSFSTLEIQRTEQGDSAMYLCASIPNGGRSYNEQFFGPGTRLTVL.

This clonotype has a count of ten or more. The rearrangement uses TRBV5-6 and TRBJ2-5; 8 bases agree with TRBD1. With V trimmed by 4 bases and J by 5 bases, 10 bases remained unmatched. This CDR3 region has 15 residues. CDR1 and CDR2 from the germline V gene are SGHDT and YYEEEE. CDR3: CASSGSTGEAETQYF. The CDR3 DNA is TGTGCCAGCAGCGGATCGACAGGGGAGGCGGAGACCCAGTACTTC.

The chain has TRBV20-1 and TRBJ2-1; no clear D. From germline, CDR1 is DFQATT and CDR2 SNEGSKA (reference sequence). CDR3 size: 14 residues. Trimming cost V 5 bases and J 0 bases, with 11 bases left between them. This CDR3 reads CSAHVFSSYNEQFF. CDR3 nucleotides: TGCAGTGCTCATGTATTCAGCTCCTACAATGAGCAGTTCTTC.

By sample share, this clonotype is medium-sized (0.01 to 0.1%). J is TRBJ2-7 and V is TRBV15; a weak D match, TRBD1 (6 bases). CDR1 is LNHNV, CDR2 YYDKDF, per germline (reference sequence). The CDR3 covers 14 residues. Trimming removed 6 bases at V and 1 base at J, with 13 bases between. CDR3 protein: CATSWGRGSYEQYF. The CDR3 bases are TGTGCCACCAGTTGGGGAAGGGGGTCCTACGAGCAGTACTTC.

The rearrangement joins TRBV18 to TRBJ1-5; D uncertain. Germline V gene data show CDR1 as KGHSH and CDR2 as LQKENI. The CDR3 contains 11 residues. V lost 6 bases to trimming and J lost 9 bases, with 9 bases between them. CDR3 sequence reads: CASSSDGPQHF. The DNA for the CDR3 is TGTGCCAGCTCCTCCGATGGGCCCCAGCATTTT.

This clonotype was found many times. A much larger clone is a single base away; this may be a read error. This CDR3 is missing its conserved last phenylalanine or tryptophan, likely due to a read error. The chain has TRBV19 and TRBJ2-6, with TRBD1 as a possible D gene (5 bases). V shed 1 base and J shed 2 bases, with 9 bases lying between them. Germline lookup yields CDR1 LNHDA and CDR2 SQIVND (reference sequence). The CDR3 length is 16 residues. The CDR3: CASSIVAGTGANVLTS. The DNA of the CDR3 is TGTGCCAGTAGTATAGTAGCAGGGACTGGGGCCAACGTCCTGACTTCC.

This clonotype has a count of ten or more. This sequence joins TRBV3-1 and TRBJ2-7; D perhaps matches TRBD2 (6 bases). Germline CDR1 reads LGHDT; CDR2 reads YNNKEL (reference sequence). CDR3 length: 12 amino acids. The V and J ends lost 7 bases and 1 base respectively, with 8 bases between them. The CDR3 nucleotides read TGTGCCAGCAACGGGGGATCCTACGAGCAGTACTTC. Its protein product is CASNGGSYEQYF.

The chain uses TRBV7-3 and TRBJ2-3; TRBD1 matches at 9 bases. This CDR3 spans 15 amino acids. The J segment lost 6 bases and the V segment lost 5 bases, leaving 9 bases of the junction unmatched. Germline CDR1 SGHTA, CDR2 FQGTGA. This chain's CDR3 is CASSPTDRGTDTQYF. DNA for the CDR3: TGTGCCAGCAGCCCTACGGACAGGGGAACCGATACGCAGTATTTT.

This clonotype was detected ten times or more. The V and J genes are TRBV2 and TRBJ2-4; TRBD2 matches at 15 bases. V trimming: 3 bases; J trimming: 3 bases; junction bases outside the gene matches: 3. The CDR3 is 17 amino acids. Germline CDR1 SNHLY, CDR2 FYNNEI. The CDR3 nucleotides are TGTGCCAGCAGTGAGGGACTAGCGGGGGGAGGCAAAAACATTCAGTACTTC. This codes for CASSEGLAGGGKNIQYF.

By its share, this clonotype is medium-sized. CDR3 nucleotide sequence: TGTGCCAGCAAGCAGGGGACGGAGACATACAATGAGCAGTTCTTC. Translated: CASKQGTETYNEQFF. This rearrangement joins TRBV6-6 to TRBJ2-1; TRBD1 might be the D (6 bases). This CDR3 spans 15 amino acids. Per germline, CDR1 MNHNY and CDR2 SVGAGI (reference sequence). V was pared by 7 bases and J by 4 bases, with 17 bases between.

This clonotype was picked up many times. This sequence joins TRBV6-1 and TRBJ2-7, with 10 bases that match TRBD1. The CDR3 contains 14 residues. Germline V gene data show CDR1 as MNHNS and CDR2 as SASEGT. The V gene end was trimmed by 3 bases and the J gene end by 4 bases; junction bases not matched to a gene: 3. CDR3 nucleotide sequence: TGTGCCAGCAGTGAGGGGGGACAGGGGTACGAGCAGTACTTC. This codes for CASSEGGQGYEQYF.

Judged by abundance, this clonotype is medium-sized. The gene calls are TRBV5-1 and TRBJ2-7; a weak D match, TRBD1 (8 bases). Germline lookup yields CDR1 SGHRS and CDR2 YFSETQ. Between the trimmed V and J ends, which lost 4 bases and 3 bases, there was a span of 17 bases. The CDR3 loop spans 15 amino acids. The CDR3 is CASSGGGQDSYEQYF. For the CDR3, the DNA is TGCGCCAGCAGCGGCGGGGGACAGGACAGCTACGAGCAGTACTTC.

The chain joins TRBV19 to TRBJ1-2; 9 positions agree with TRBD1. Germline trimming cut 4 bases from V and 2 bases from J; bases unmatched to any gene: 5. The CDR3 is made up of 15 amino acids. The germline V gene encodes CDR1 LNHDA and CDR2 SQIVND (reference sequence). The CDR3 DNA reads TGTGCCAGTAGTAGCCGGACAGGGGCAAACTATGGCTACACCTTC. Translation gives CASSSRTGANYGYTF.

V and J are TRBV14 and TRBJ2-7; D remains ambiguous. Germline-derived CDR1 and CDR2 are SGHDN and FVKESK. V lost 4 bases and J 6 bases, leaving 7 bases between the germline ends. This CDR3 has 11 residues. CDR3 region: CASSRISEQYF. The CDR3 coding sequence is TGTGCCAGCAGCCGCATAAGCGAGCAGTACTTC.

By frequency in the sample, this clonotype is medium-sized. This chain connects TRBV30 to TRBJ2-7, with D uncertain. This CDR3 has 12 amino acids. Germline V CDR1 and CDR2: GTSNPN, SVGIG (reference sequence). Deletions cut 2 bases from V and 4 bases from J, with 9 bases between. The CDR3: CAWSSGWYEQYF. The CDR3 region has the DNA TGTGCCTGGAGTTCGGGTTGGTACGAGCAGTACTTC.